This record looks at one TCR beta chain sequence and its context. The data originate from a study of shared clonotypes between healthy human individuals. Study in general: The study drew on a couple of women and three men aged 18 to 49 as donors.

Donors were healthy HIV-negative adults without recently reported acute infections or vaccinations. Assay used: immunoSEQ multiplex PCR; TCRdb lists only in-frame clones, some missing. This table holds about 1.1 million clones, approximately 80% found once. This CDR3 contains 14 residues. V gave up 6 bases and J gave up 3 bases, with 13 bases separating them. Germline V gives CDR1 MDHEN, CDR2 SYDVKM. V is TRBV28 and J is TRBJ2-3; D ambiguous. What was sequenced was memory CD4+ T cells from PBMCs. Subset noted: CD45RA-negative fraction. The TCR sequence derives from a man aged 18 to 29 in good health. Some clones in this sample may be carry-over from other donors' samples. The CDR3 bases are TGTGCCAGCAGCCCCCCAGTACGGACAGATACGCAGTATTTT. Its protein is CASSPPVRTDTQYF.